This T cell receptor beta chain was obtained from a study of blood T cells in healthy people across ages. The CDR3 is 14 amino acids. Trimming at V came to 5 bases and at J to 3 bases, leaving 4 bases not matched to a gene. Germline loops: CDR1 MGHDK, CDR2 SYGVNS. This clonotype was detected ten times or more. Combining a sample-barcoded 5' primer with a J-beta primer mix, a second PCR ran for roughly 7 to 11 cycles. TCRdb processed the 5' RACE reads anew with MiXCR; each CDR3 protein has one entry. The sample yields 650,000 or so distinct CDR3 sequences, roughly half seen once. The receptor was derived from an elderly woman in good health. What was sequenced was blood. This chain uses TRBV25-1 with TRBJ1-2; 9 nucleotides agree with TRBD1. The CDR3 DNA reads as TGTGCCAGCAGTATGGGGGACAGGGACTATGGCTACACCTTC. This codes for CASSMGDRDYGYTF.